This T cell receptor beta chain was profiled in a study of blood T cells in healthy people across ages. Study-wide results and caveats: Age advanced and TCR beta diversity per million T cells fell, roughly linearly.

This clonotype was detected only a few times. What it binds is not known. Primers used in a second PCR of about 7 to 12 cycles were a sample-barcoded 5' primer and a J-beta primer mix. Researchers report that a template-switch adaptor with 12 random nucleotides tagged each cDNA molecule. There were at least 3 million CDR3-containing paired-end reads obtained from each sample. TCRdb re-derived calls from the 5' RACE reads in MiXCR, one entry per CDR3 protein. This table has more than 450,000 distinct CDR3 sequences, roughly a quarter appearing once. The CDR3 contains 14 residues. Trimming removed 3 bases at V and 2 bases at J, with 10 bases between. These same data were also listed under a study on T cells of mothers and their children.

The sequence came from a boy aged 2-15 years in good health. What was sequenced was blood. J is TRBJ1-2 and V is TRBV12-3 or TRBV12-4; TRBD1 is a possible D gene (5 bases). The CDR3 spells CASSFGSGNYGYTF. The CDR3 DNA is TGTGCCAGCAGTTTTGGGTCAGGGAACTATGGCTACACCTTC.